What follows describes a single T cell receptor (beta chain). How the authors handled the data: Estimation of nucleated cell counts was performed using reference gene primer amplification. The repertoire was sequenced with immunoSEQ multiplex PCR; TCRdb's copy has only in-frame clones and lacks some. V and J calls and clone size are given by that table; D and trimming were obtained from the DNA. The repertoire consists of 250,000 to 350,000 clones, with about 87% occurring once and the leading ten covering 6.5% to 9.5%. The CDR3 has 15 residues. Trimming removed 5 bases at V and 5 bases at J, with 16 bases between. Germline assignment: CDR1 MNHEY and CDR2 SMNVEV (reference sequence). These data come from a study of blood T cell repertoires in COVID-19. Study-level background: The United States, Italy and Spain provided the acute and convalescent COVID-19 samples. PBMCs, B-cell-depleted T cells, or T cells were the source of the cDNA or gDNA that made up the material.

The chain carries TRBV27 and TRBJ2-1, with D tentatively TRBD1 (5 bases). Sequencing used peripheral blood. The TCR was taken from a woman aged 50 to 65 who had recovered from COVID-19. CDR3 DNA sequence: TGTGCCAGCAGTGACATCGTGGGGCAGAACAATGAGCAGTTCTTC. Translated, it gives CASSDIVGQNNEQFF.